The present T cell receptor beta chain was sequenced within a study of blood T cell repertoires in COVID-19 (dated by TCRdb to about 2020). In the study overall: The collaborator samples originated in the United States, Italy and Spain and spanned the acute and convalescent phases of COVID-19. The prospective study material was composed of cDNA or gDNA derived from T cells, B-cell-depleted T cells, or PBMCs. Deeply sampled blood TCRbeta repertoires from subjects exposed to, actively infected with, or recovered from COVID-19 were included in the dataset. A freely available public database, intended as a resource for researchers studying the immune response to SARS-CoV-2, is where the repertoires were released. The samples were drawn from the first 160 participants of the ongoing ImmuneRACE study and from about 1,200 subjects provided by 6 global collaborators. The sample metadata nearly always contained a de-identified subject ID, COVID-19 status, age in years and sex. Where available, HLA class I and class II types were obtained from metadata supplied by the sample provider rather than from assay-based typing. General conclusions and limits of the study: The quantity of clinical and demographic metadata differed by source and by participant and was supplied without curation.

The immunoSEQ Assay, a bias-controlled multiplex PCR, was used to amplify TCRbeta CDR3 regions from genomic DNA. The study's own analysis went as follows. The number of nucleated cells in each sample was estimated by amplification of reference gene primers within the assay. To quantify the absolute abundance of each unique TCRbeta CDR3 rearrangement, sequence reads were collapsed and filtered. For each sample, productive Simpson clonality was calculated by taking the square root of Simpson's diversity index across productive rearrangements. TCRdb holds this immuneACCESS table with in-frame rearrangements only. Some clones are missing; in checked studies, unresolved V genes explain under half, and the rest has no known cause. Clone size and the V and J calls come from that table; the DNA yielded D and trimming. The sample table records 200,000 to 250,000 clones; 65% to 90% of these occur just once. Of the sample, approximately 2.3% falls within the top ten clones.

One collaborating source in Seattle enrolled patients while the patients were actively infected and followed the patients over time throughout the course of disease. Each collaborating institution followed its own protocols to collect whole blood in K2EDTA tubes. For TCRbeta analysis, collaborators shipped samples as frozen whole blood, isolated PBMCs, or DNA extracted from either of those sample types. About this clone itself: What this receptor recognizes is not known. No much larger clonotype is one base removed from it; base qualities were not supplied.

This clonotype was sampled from a woman aged 70-85 years with COVID-19, enrolled during active disease. Sequencing was carried out using peripheral blood.

The CDR3 is CASSEAPGDTYEQYF. The bases are TGTGCCAGCAGCGAGGCCCCAGGGGATACCTACGAGCAGTACTTC. Recombination joined TRBV9 with TRBJ2-7, and possibly TRBD1, on 6 matching bases. CDR1 and CDR2, looked up from the germline V gene, are SGDLS and YYNGEE. The junction carries 15 bases between V and J, which are trimmed by 3 bases and 2 bases respectively. The CDR3 goes from the cysteine to the phenylalanine over 15 residues. The kept DNA is CDR3 alone, 45 bases in frame from the first base. The full variable domain, with segments outside the CDR3 supplied by the reference TRBV9 and TRBJ2-7 proteins, appears as DSGVTQTPKHLITATGQRVTLRCSPRSGDLSVYWYQQSLDQGLQFLIQYYNGEERAKGNILERFSAQQFPDLHSELNLSSLELGDSALYFCASSEAPGDTYEQYFGPGTRLTVT.